What follows are 17 T cell receptor beta chains derived from one specimen sequenced in a study of PD-L1 blockade in urothelial cancer. Measured with immunoSEQ multiplex PCR; TCRdb has only the in-frame clones, and not every one. The profile covers over 100,000 clones, with approximately 84% appearing a single time and 3.2% taken by the ten largest. Time point described: pretreatment peripheral blood. Specimen: PBMCs, collected around atezolizumab (anti-PD-L1) treatment. The source is a man between 45 and 60 years old with urothelial cancer.

This chain links TRBV19 with TRBJ2-6; maybe TRBD1 (5 bases). Trimming cost V 6 bases and J 0 bases, with 12 bases left between them. Germline loops: CDR1 LNHDA, CDR2 SQIVND (reference sequence). CDR3 length equals 16 residues. The DNA for the CDR3 is TGTGCCAGTAGGCGACAGAGCGTCTCTGGGGCCAACGTCCTGACTTTC. Translated: CASRRQSVSGANVLTF.

This rearrangement joins TRBV5-4 to TRBJ2-1; 8 nucleotides line up with TRBD2. Per germline, CDR1 SGHNT and CDR2 YYREEE (reference sequence). This CDR3 has 15 residues. V was pared by 5 bases and J by 6 bases, with 10 bases of the junction left unmatched. The CDR3 coding sequence is TGTGCCAGCAGTCCCTCAGCGGGAGAGGGCAATGAGCAGTTCTTC. It encodes CASSPSAGEGNEQFF. Variable domain in full (rest from reference TRBV5-4 and TRBJ2-1): ETGVTQSPTHLIKTRGQQVTLRCSSQSGHNTVSWYQQALGQGPQFIFQYYREEENGRGNFPPRFSGLQFPNYSSELNVNALELDDSALYLCASSPSAGEGNEQFFGPGTRLTVL.

V gene TRBV18 combines with J gene TRBJ2-1; D not resolved. The CDR3 loop spans 13 amino acids. CDR1 is KGHSH, CDR2 LQKENI, per germline. V was clipped by 1 base and J by 6 bases, with 7 bases between them. The CDR3 coding sequence is TGTGCCAGCTCACCACTCCTCGGCAATGAGCAGTTCTTC. Translated, it gives CASSPLLGNEQFF. Together with reference TRBV18 and TRBJ2-1, the CDR3 gives the full variable domain: NAGVMQNPRHLVRRRGQEARLRCSPMKGHSHVYWYRQLPEEGLKFMVYLQKENIIDESGMPKERFSAEFPKEGPSILRIQQVVRGDSAAYFCASSPLLGNEQFFGPGTRLTVL.

J is TRBJ2-3 and V is TRBV27, with a possible D match to TRBD1 (6 bases). CDR3 size: 17 residues. Trimming took off 3 bases at V and 0 bases at J, with 16 bases between the two ends. Germline assignment: CDR1 MNHEY and CDR2 SMNVEV (reference sequence). CDR3 bases: TGTGCCAGCAGTTTTATCGAGGGGGTTCCTAGCACAGATACGCAGTATTTT. It translates to CASSFIEGVPSTDTQYF.

This clone was detected only once. The chain carries TRBV30 and TRBJ2-5, with TRBD1 identical over 12 bases. Germline V gene data show CDR1 as GTSNPN and CDR2 as SVGIG (reference sequence). The CDR3 length is 16 residues. V lost 1 base, J lost 2 bases, and 5 bases stayed unmatched. As DNA, the CDR3 is TGTGCCTGGAGTGCGGGACAGGGGGCATTACAAGAGACCCAGTACTTC. The encoded protein is CAWSAGQGALQETQYF. The full variable domain, completed using reference TRBV30 and TRBJ2-5, is SQTIHQWPATLVQPVGSPLSLECTVEGTSNPNLYWYRQAAGRGLQLLFYSVGIGQISSEVPQNLSASRPQDRQFILSSKKLLLSDSGFYLCAWSAGQGALQETQYFGPGTRLLVL.

The chain has TRBV6-1 and TRBJ2-3, with TRBD2 matching 13 bases. CDR1 MNHNS and CDR2 SASEGT come from the germline V gene. V shed 6 bases and J 6 bases; nucleotides not matched to a gene: 3. The CDR3 loop spans 14 amino acids. In DNA form, the CDR3 reads TGTGCCAGCAGGACTAGCGGGAGGCAGGATACGCAGTATTTT. Its protein is CASRTSGRQDTQYF.

The chain joins TRBV28 to TRBJ2-6; TRBD2 aligns across 7 bases. This CDR3 region has 19 residues. Germline trimming cut 6 bases from V and 0 bases from J; bases unmatched to any gene: 14. Germline CDR1 and CDR2: MDHEN and SYDVKM. CDR3 nucleotide sequence: TGTGCCAGCAGGGGGCAAGCGGGAAGAATCATCTCTGGGGCCAACGTCCTGACTTTC. Encoded protein: CASRGQAGRIISGANVLTF.

The genes are TRBV5-1 and TRBJ2-7; 9 nucleotides agree with TRBD1. The CDR3 spans 17 residues. Germline CDR1 and CDR2: SGHRS and YFSETQ. Trimming cost V 4 bases and J 2 bases; bases outside gene matches: 13. The CDR3 region is CASSLSGQGIIPYEQYF. The CDR3, as DNA: TGCGCCAGCAGCCTATCGGGACAGGGTATTATACCCTACGAGCAGTACTTC.

The genes are TRBV20-1 and TRBJ2-1; D remains ambiguous. CDR3 length equals 10 residues. The germline gives CDR1 DFQATT, CDR2 SNEGSKA (reference sequence). The germline V and J ends were trimmed by 5 bases and 5 bases, with 4 bases remaining between them. Here the CDR3 reads CSALNNEQFF. CDR3 nucleotides: TGCAGTGCTCTTAACAATGAGCAGTTCTTC.

This clone appeared once. The chain recombines TRBV7-9 with TRBJ2-4; D possibly corresponds to TRBD2 (6 bases). Trimming took off 0 bases at V and 6 bases at J, with 15 bases between the two ends. The CDR3 contains 16 residues. Germline values: CDR1 SEHNR, CDR2 FQNEAQ (reference sequence). This CDR3 reads CASSLAEVGGINIQYF. The CDR3 region has the DNA TGTGCCAGCAGCTTAGCGGAGGTGGGCGGGATAAACATTCAGTACTTC.

This chain joins TRBV28 and TRBJ1-6, with D possibly matching TRBD1 (6 bases). V was shortened by 7 bases and J by 10 bases, with 23 bases between the two germline ends. The germline CDR1 and CDR2 sequences are MDHEN and SYDVKM. CDR3 size: 16 residues. The CDR3 spells CASNLFGYREASPLHF. CDR3 coding DNA: TGTGCCAGCAATCTTTTTGGGTACAGGGAAGCATCACCCCTCCACTTT.

The sample holds a few counts of this clone. The genes are TRBV2 and TRBJ2-5; 7 nucleotides match TRBD1. Germline CDR1 reads SNHLY; CDR2 reads FYNNEI. The CDR3 has 15 residues. The V gene end was trimmed by 5 bases and the J gene end by 2 bases; junction bases not matched to a gene: 8. CDR3 sequence (DNA): TGTGCCAGCAGTCAGGACAGGATACTACAAGAGACCCAGTACTTC. It is translated as CASSQDRILQETQYF.

The CDR3 DNA follows: TGTGCCAGCAGCGCCGGAGATACAGGGGGAGGTGTCTATGGCTACACCTTC. As protein: CASSAGDTGGGVYGYTF. This chain links TRBV9 with TRBJ1-2, with 8 bases that match TRBD1. The trim removed 3 bases at V and 4 bases at J, leaving 14 bases unmatched. Per germline, CDR1 SGDLS and CDR2 YYNGEE. The CDR3 sequence is 17 residues long.

Only a few counts were recorded for this clone. The chain employs TRBV12-2 and TRBJ2-1; TRBD2 is the table's D call, not checked against the DNA. TRBV12-2 is termed a pseudogene. CDR3 size: 11 residues. In nucleotides, the CDR3 is TGTGCAAGTCGCCTATCCGATGAGCAGTTCTTC. This encodes CASRLSDEQFF.

This chain joins TRBV6-6 and TRBJ1-5; 8 bases fit TRBD1. The CDR3 is 16 amino acids. From germline, CDR1 is MNHNY and CDR2 SVGAGI (reference sequence). The trim removed 2 bases at V and 3 bases at J, leaving 6 bases unmatched. Here the CDR3 DNA reads TGTGCCAGCAGTTACCCGCGGGACAGGACCAATCAGCCCCAGCATTTT. It encodes CASSYPRDRTNQPQHF.

The V gene is TRBV13, the J gene TRBJ2-7; 10 bases are a match to TRBD1. The CDR3 sequence is 16 residues long. Germline V gene sequence: CDR1 PRHDT, CDR2 FYEKMQ (reference sequence). The V and J ends lost 7 bases and 5 bases, in that order; junction bases with no gene match: 14. The CDR3 reads CASNRSRDRGPHEQYF. The CDR3 DNA sequence: TGTGCCAGCAACCGATCACGGGACAGGGGTCCACACGAGCAGTACTTC.

CDR3: CASSLTSGSASEQFF. In nucleotides, the CDR3 is TGTGCCAGCAGCTTGACTAGCGGGAGCGCCAGTGAGCAGTTCTTC. The rearrangement uses TRBV9 and TRBJ2-1; 12 positions match TRBD2. The CDR3 contains 15 residues. V shed 4 bases, J shed 9 bases, and the junction held 8 bases outside the gene matches. Germline assignment: CDR1 SGDLS and CDR2 YYNGEE.